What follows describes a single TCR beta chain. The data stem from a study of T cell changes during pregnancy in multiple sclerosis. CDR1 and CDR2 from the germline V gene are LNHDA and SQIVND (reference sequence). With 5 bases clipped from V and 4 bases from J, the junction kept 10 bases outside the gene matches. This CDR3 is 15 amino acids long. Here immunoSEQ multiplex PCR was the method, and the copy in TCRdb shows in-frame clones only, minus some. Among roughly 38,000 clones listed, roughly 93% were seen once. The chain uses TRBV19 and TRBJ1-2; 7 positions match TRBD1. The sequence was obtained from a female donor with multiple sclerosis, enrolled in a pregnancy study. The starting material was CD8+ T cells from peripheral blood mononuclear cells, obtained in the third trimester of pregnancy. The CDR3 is CASSVTSQGGYGYTF. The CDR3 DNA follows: TGTGCCAGTAGTGTTACCTCCCAGGGGGGCTATGGCTACACCTTC.